Listed here are 15 T cell receptor beta chains from one sample, sequenced in a study of T cell responses to AZD1222 COVID-19 vaccine. The data were produced by immunoSEQ multiplex PCR, yet TCRdb's version contains in-frame clones alone and is incomplete. This sample has 170,000 or so clones, with approximately 90% found just once. This specimen consisted of peripheral blood, obtained on day 0 of AZD1222 vaccination. The receptors derive from an adult in good health.

The chain is built from TRBV5-1 and TRBJ1-4; unclear D gene. The V end lost 0 bases, the J end lost 0 bases, and 6 bases lay between the germline ends. CDR1 is SGHRS and CDR2 is YFSETQ in the germline V gene. This CDR3 contains 15 residues. The DNA for the CDR3 is TGCGCCAGCAGCTTGGGCCGACCAACTAATGAAAAACTGTTTTTT. Translating gives CASSLGRPTNEKLFF.

This chain links TRBV7-9 with TRBJ1-3, with D possibly being TRBD1 (6 bases). The CDR3 sequence is 18 residues long. Looked up from germline, CDR1 is SEHNR and CDR2 is FQNEAQ (reference sequence). V lost 5 bases to trimming and J lost 0 bases, with 20 bases between them. DNA of the CDR3: TGTGCCAGCAGCCCGATCTCCGGGACACCTCGCTCTGGAAACACCATATATTTT. It translates to CASSPISGTPRSGNTIYF. The whole variable domain, remainder taken from reference TRBV7-9 and TRBJ1-3, is DTGVSQNPRHKITKRGQNVTFRCDPISEHNRLYWYRQTLGQGPEFLTYFQNEAQLEKSRLLSDRFSAERPKGSFSTLEIQRTEQGDSAMYLCASSPISGTPRSGNTIYFGEGSWLTVV.

This clone was detected a few times. V is TRBV6-4 and J is TRBJ2-1; 10 bases are shared with TRBD2. With V trimmed by 0 bases and J by 8 bases, 7 bases remained unmatched. Per germline, CDR1 MRHNA and CDR2 SNTAGT. The CDR3 has 16 amino acids. CDR3 in amino acids: CASSDSASGGQDEQFF. The CDR3 DNA reads as TGTGCCAGCAGTGACTCGGCTAGCGGGGGCCAGGATGAGCAGTTCTTC.

This rearrangement joins TRBV3-1 (or the pseudogene TRBV3-2) to TRBJ1-2, with D maybe TRBD1 (6 bases). This CDR3 has 14 amino acids. Germline CDR1 reads LGHDT; CDR2 reads YNNKEL (reference sequence). The V gene lost 0 bases and the J gene lost 7 bases, with 12 bases spanning the gap. CDR3 nucleotide sequence: TGTGCCAGCAGCCAAGAAACAGGGTCGGGTGGCTACACCTTC. Translated: CASSQETGSGGYTF.

The V gene is TRBV5-4, the J gene TRBJ2-3, with unresolved D. The CDR3 is 12 residues long. Trimming left V 0 bases short and J 4 bases short, with 3 bases between. The germline CDR1 and CDR2 sequences are SGHNT and YYREEE (reference sequence). The CDR3 nucleotides read TGTGCCAGCAGCTTGGGGGCAGATACGCAGTATTTT. The encoded protein is CASSLGADTQYF.

This rearrangement joins TRBV30 to TRBJ1-5; no clear D gene. The length of the CDR3 is 15 residues. The V end was cut by 5 bases, the J end by 2 bases, with 16 bases between. Germline values: CDR1 GTSNPN, CDR2 SVGIG (reference sequence). The CDR3 DNA follows: TGTGCCTGGGCTCTACGAGGCGGTGGCAATCAGCCCCAGCATTTT. As protein: CAWALRGGGNQPQHF. The full variable domain, rest sourced from reference TRBV30 and TRBJ1-5, is SQTIHQWPATLVQPVGSPLSLECTVEGTSNPNLYWYRQAAGRGLQLLFYSVGIGQISSEVPQNLSASRPQDRQFILSSKKLLLSDSGFYLCAWALRGGGNQPQHFGDGTRLSIL.

In this sample, this clone turned up once. The CDR3: CASSSGLAGGRDTQYF. CDR3 in DNA: TGTGCCAGCAGCTCGGGACTAGCGGGGGGGCGAGATACGCAGTATTTT. The chain uses TRBV11-3 and TRBJ2-3, with 16 positions matching TRBD2. The J segment lost 5 bases and the V segment lost 4 bases, leaving 3 bases of the junction unmatched. Germline lookup yields CDR1 SGHNT and CDR2 YENEEA. CDR3 length: 16 amino acids.

The sample holds one count of this clone. V gene TRBV6-2 or TRBV6-3 combines with J gene TRBJ1-5; D unclear. Germline CDR1 and CDR2: MNHEY and SVGEGT. V lost 2 bases, J lost 2 bases, and 7 bases lay in between. CDR3 length: 14 amino acids. CDR3 in DNA: TGTGCCAGCAGTTACGGGGTTCGCAATCAGCCCCAGCATTTT. Its translation is CASSYGVRNQPQHF.

The gene calls are TRBV9 and TRBJ2-1; tentative D call: TRBD2 (5 bases). CDR1 is SGDLS, CDR2 YYNGEE, per germline. This CDR3 comprises 16 residues. V was trimmed by 3 bases and J by 4 bases, leaving 17 bases between them. The CDR3 protein is CASSAQGGSLYNEQFF. For the CDR3, the DNA is TGTGCCAGCAGCGCTCAAGGCGGGTCTTTGTACAATGAGCAGTTCTTC.

CDR3 in amino acids: CASSMGRGQYF. The CDR3 DNA reads TGTGCCAGTAGTATGGGCCGGGGGCAGTACTTC. The rearrangement links TRBV19 to TRBJ2-7; a possible D gene is TRBD2 (5 bases). CDR3 size: 11 residues. The V gene lost 3 bases and the J gene lost 9 bases, with 9 bases spanning the gap. Germline lookup yields CDR1 LNHDA and CDR2 SQIVND (reference sequence).

This chain joins TRBV18 and TRBJ2-2, with D perhaps matching TRBD1 (5 bases). The germline V gene has CDR1 KGHSH and CDR2 LQKENI. This CDR3 region has 16 residues. Trimming left V 0 bases short and J 5 bases short, with 13 bases between. CDR3 nucleotide sequence: TGTGCCAGCTCACCACCGGTTAGGGGCAGGACCGGGGAGCTGTTTTTT. Protein sequence: CASSPPVRGRTGELFF. The full variable domain, its missing parts supplied by reference TRBV18 and TRBJ2-2, is NAGVMQNPRHLVRRRGQEARLRCSPMKGHSHVYWYRQLPEEGLKFMVYLQKENIIDESGMPKERFSAEFPKEGPSILRIQQVVRGDSAAYFCASSPPVRGRTGELFFGEGSRLTVL.

The CDR3 DNA reads as TGTGCCAGCATAGAAGGGGGGTACTATGGCTACACCTTC. Its translation is CASIEGGYYGYTF. The chain has TRBV6-5 and TRBJ1-2; possibly TRBD1 for D (6 bases). Germline loops: CDR1 MNHEY, CDR2 SVGAGI. V was clipped by 7 bases and J by 3 bases, with 12 bases between them. The CDR3 sequence is 13 residues long.

The J gene is TRBJ1-1, the V gene TRBV6-5, with TRBD1 as a possible D gene (5 bases). This CDR3 is 14 amino acids long. CDR1 MNHEY and CDR2 SVGAGI come from the germline V gene. Trimming took 0 bases from V and 5 from J, leaving 10 bases between them. The CDR3 protein is CASSYSRSGTEAFF. The CDR3 nucleotides are TGTGCCAGCAGTTACTCTAGGTCAGGGACTGAAGCTTTCTTT.

This sequence joins TRBV9 and TRBJ2-3, with D maybe TRBD2 (5 bases). V lost 6 bases to trimming and J lost 4 bases, with 15 bases between them. This CDR3 comprises 14 residues. Germline assignment: CDR1 SGDLS and CDR2 YYNGEE. In DNA, the CDR3 is TGTGCCAGCACCCCTCGGGCCGGGGCAGATACGCAGTATTTT. Its translation is CASTPRAGADTQYF.

This chain links TRBV2 with TRBJ2-2; D is possibly TRBD2 (5 bases). Germline V lookup: CDR1 SNHLY, CDR2 FYNNEI. This CDR3 spans 14 amino acids. Trimming removed 6 bases from V and 0 bases from J, with 8 bases in between. CDR3 DNA: TGTGCCAGCAGGGCCGGGACGAACACCGGGGAGCTGTTTTTT. Translation: CASRAGTNTGELFF.